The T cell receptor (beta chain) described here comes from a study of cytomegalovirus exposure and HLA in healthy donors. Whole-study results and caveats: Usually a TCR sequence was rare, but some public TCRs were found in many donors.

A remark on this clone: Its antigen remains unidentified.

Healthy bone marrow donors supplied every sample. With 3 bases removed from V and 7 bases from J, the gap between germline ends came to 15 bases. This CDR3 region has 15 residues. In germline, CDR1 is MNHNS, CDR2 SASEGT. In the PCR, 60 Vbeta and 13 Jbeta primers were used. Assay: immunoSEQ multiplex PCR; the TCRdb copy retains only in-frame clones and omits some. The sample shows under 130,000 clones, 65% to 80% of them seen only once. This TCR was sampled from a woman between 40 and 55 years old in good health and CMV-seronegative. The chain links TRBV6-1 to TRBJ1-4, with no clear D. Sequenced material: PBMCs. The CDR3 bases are TGTGCCAGCAGTGACGGGTTTGGGTTCGGTGAAAAACTGTTTTTT. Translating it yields CASSDGFGFGEKLFF.